The 13 T cell receptor beta chains listed next were all sequenced from one sample in a study of T cells in Graves' hyperthyroidism and ophthalmopathy. From RNA transcripts, TCR beta CDR3 regions were amplified. An initial round of RT-PCR targeting the TCR CDR3 relied on the HTBI primer set. TCRdb used MiXCR to reprocess the multiplex PCR reads, holding one entry per CDR3 protein. The sample holds 240,000 or so distinct CDR3 sequences, 16% seen once. Sequences were obtained from blood. The receptors were sampled from a woman younger than 30 with Graves' ophthalmopathy.

In this sample, this clonotype turned up many times. The chain recombines TRBV5-4 with TRBJ2-6, with TRBD2 matching 7 bases. The CDR3 covers 18 residues. Trimming took 5 bases from V and 3 from J; bases not matched to a gene: 14. CDR1 is SGHNT and CDR2 is YYREEE in the germline V gene (reference sequence). The CDR3 sequence: CASRLMDGGFVGANVLTF. CDR3 nucleotides: TGTGCCAGCAGGCTTATGGACGGGGGGTTCGTTGGGGCCAACGTCCTGACTTTC. Complete variable domain (other parts from reference TRBV5-4 and TRBJ2-6): ETGVTQSPTHLIKTRGQQVTLRCSSQSGHNTVSWYQQALGQGPQFIFQYYREEENGRGNFPPRFSGLQFPNYSSELNVNALELDDSALYLCASRLMDGGFVGANVLTFGAGSRLTVL.

This clonotype was recorded at least ten times. V and J are TRBV3-1 and TRBJ2-7, with D possibly TRBD1 on 6 matching bases. From germline, CDR1 is LGHDT and CDR2 YNNKEL (reference sequence). The CDR3 covers 15 residues. V was trimmed by 2 bases and J by 4 bases, leaving 15 bases between them. In nucleotides, the CDR3 is TGTGCCAGCAGCCAAACCCGGGACAAGACGTACGAGCAGTACTTC. This translates into CASSQTRDKTYEQYF.

To note about this clonotype: A much larger clone differs by one base, so this may be a read error. This chain joins TRBV9 and TRBJ2-2; TRBD2 matches at 11 bases. CDR1 is SGDLS and CDR2 is YYNGEE in the germline V gene. CDR3 size: 16 residues. After removal of 4 bases from V and 5 bases from J, the junction contained 7 bases not matched to a gene. The CDR3: CASSLNSGGATGELFF. CDR3 in DNA: TGTGCCAGCAGCCTCAATAGCGGGGGGGCAACCGGGGAGCTGTTTTTT.

V and J are TRBV7-8 and TRBJ2-1; 8 bases agree with TRBD1. Germline V gives CDR1 SGHVS, CDR2 FQNEAQ. V trimming: 4 bases; J trimming: 0 bases; junction bases outside the gene matches: 5. The CDR3 consists of 16 residues. CDR3 bases: TGTGCCAGCAGCTCATCAGGGGGCCGCTCCTACAATGAGCAGTTCTTC. Protein product: CASSSSGGRSYNEQFF.

Many counts were recorded for this clonotype. The chain employs TRBV6-1 and TRBJ2-3; no firm D call. V lost 0 bases and J 0 bases, leaving 10 bases between the germline ends. The length of the CDR3 is 16 residues. Germline loops: CDR1 MNHNS, CDR2 SASEGT. CDR3 bases: TGTGCCAGCAGTGAAGCGATCGTGGGGAGCACAGATACGCAGTATTTT. Encoded protein: CASSEAIVGSTDTQYF.

This clonotype was recorded at least ten times. The J gene is TRBJ2-1, the V gene TRBV20-1; TRBD2 matches at 13 bases. Trimming at V came to 6 bases and at J to 10 bases, leaving 9 bases not matched to a gene. Germline CDR1 reads DFQATT; CDR2 reads SNEGSKA (reference sequence). The CDR3 sequence is 14 residues long. CDR3 in amino acids: CSAKLAGGPREQFF. CDR3 nucleotides: TGCAGTGCGAAACTAGCGGGAGGGCCGAGGGAGCAGTTCTTC.

This clonotype was counted ten times or more. This chain uses TRBV20-1 with TRBJ2-1, with TRBD1 identical over 9 bases. CDR3 size: 13 residues. CDR1 is DFQATT, CDR2 SNEGSKA, per germline (reference sequence). The V and J ends lost 6 bases and 9 bases, in that order; junction bases with no gene match: 9. CDR3 region: CSAGRDRASEQFF. The DNA for the CDR3 is TGCAGTGCCGGCCGGGACAGGGCGAGTGAGCAGTTCTTC.

In this sample, this clonotype turned up many times. V and J are TRBV2 and TRBJ2-5; the match to TRBD2 covers 8 bases. The V segment lost 2 bases and the J segment 5 bases; nucleotides outside the gene matches: 7. The CDR3 sequence is 15 residues long. CDR1 and CDR2 from the germline V gene are SNHLY and FYNNEI. The CDR3 DNA reads as TGTGCCAGCAGTGAAAGCCGGGGGGGGGGCGAGACCCAGTACTTC. Translating it yields CASSESRGGGETQYF. The variable domain in full, with the rest retrieved from reference TRBV2 and TRBJ2-5, is EPEVTQTPSHQVTQMGQEVILRCVPISNHLYFYWYRQILGQKVEFLVSFYNNEISEKSEIFDDQFSVERPDGSNFTLKIRSTKLEDSAMYFCASSESRGGGETQYFGPGTRLLVL.

At least ten counts were recorded for this clonotype. V and J are TRBV29-1 and TRBJ2-1; 12 nucleotides agree with TRBD1. V lost 4 bases and J lost 12; bases outside the gene matches: 10. In germline, CDR1 is SQVTM, CDR2 ANQGSEA. This CDR3 has 14 amino acids. This CDR3 reads CSVARGTGGNGQFF. The CDR3 coding sequence is TGCAGCGTTGCCCGAGGGACAGGGGGCAACGGGCAGTTCTTC.

This clonotype appeared many times. The V call is TRBV20-1, the J call TRBJ2-5; TRBD2 might be the D (7 bases). Looked up from germline, CDR1 is DFQATT and CDR2 is SNEGSKA (reference sequence). The ends were cut back, 4 bases at V and 2 bases at J, with 11 bases in the middle. There are 13 residues in the CDR3. In DNA form, the CDR3 reads TGCAGTGCTACCAGCGGGACACAAGAGACCCAGTACTTC. This sequence encodes CSATSGTQETQYF.

The sample holds many counts of this clonotype. This chain joins TRBV5-6 and TRBJ2-7, with TRBD1 matching 8 bases. CDR3 length: 15 amino acids. V lost 5 bases, J lost 1 base, and 8 bases stayed unmatched. Germline CDR1 and CDR2: SGHDT and YYEEEE. CDR3 sequence: CASRPQGALSYEQYF. The CDR3 DNA follows: TGTGCCAGCAGGCCCCAGGGGGCTCTATCCTACGAGCAGTACTTC.

This clonotype occurred many times. This may be a read error, as it is one base from a much larger clone. Lacking the conserved final phenylalanine or tryptophan, this CDR3 likely reflects a read error. The V gene is TRBV2, the J gene TRBJ2-1, with a possible D match to TRBD2 (6 bases). Trimming left V 7 bases short and J 0 bases short, with 13 bases between. Per germline, CDR1 SNHLY and CDR2 FYNNEI. This CDR3 region has 15 residues. The CDR3 sequence: CASTEAGSSYNEQFL. Written as DNA, the CDR3 is TGTGCCAGCACTGAGGCGGGGAGCTCCTACAATGAGCAGTTCCTC.

The sample holds many counts of this clonotype. The chain recombines TRBV30 with TRBJ2-7; D uncertain. Germline V gene lookup returns CDR1 GTSNPN and CDR2 SVGIG (reference sequence). The germline V and J ends were trimmed by 5 bases and 0 bases, with 8 bases remaining between them. The CDR3 extends over 12 amino acids. The CDR3 loop is CAWGSASYEQYF. The CDR3 DNA reads TGTGCCTGGGGGTCGGCCTCCTACGAGCAGTACTTC.